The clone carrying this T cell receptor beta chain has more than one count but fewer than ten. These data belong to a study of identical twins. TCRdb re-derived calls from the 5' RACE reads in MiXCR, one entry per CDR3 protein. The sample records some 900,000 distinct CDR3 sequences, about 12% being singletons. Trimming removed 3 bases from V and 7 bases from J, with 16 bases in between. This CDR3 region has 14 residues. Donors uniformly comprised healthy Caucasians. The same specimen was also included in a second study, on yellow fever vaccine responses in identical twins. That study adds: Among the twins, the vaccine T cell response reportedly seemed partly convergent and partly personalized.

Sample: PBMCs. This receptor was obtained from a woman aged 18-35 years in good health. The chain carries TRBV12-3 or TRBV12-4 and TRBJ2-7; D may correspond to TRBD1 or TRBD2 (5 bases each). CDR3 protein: CASSFVDIRGEQYF. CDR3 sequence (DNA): TGTGCCAGCAGTTTTGTGGACATCCGCGGGGAGCAGTACTTC.